The T cell receptor beta chain described here comes from a study of blood T cell repertoires in COVID-19. Study information: Acute-phase and convalescent COVID-19 samples originated in the United States, Italy and Spain. T cells, B-cell-depleted T cells, or PBMCs supplied cDNA or gDNA.

Source study methods: Using reference gene primer amplification, nucleated cell counts were estimated. TCRdb's table, derived via immunoSEQ multiplex PCR, lists solely in-frame clones and lacks some. Clone size and V and J calls were adopted from that table, with D and trimming inferred from the DNA. The table lists 15,000 or so clones, approximately 85% of them singletons. The CDR3 has 15 amino acids. The V and J ends lost 3 bases and 4 bases respectively, with 16 bases between them. Germline V gene lookup returns CDR1 SGHVS and CDR2 FNYEAQ. The source material was peripheral blood. The chain is built from TRBV7-6 and TRBJ2-7; D is perhaps TRBD1 (6 bases). The clonotype comes from an older man with active COVID-19. CDR3 loop: CASSFLTGLSYEQYF. The CDR3 DNA is TGTGCCAGCAGCTTCCTTACAGGGCTATCGTACGAGCAGTACTTC.